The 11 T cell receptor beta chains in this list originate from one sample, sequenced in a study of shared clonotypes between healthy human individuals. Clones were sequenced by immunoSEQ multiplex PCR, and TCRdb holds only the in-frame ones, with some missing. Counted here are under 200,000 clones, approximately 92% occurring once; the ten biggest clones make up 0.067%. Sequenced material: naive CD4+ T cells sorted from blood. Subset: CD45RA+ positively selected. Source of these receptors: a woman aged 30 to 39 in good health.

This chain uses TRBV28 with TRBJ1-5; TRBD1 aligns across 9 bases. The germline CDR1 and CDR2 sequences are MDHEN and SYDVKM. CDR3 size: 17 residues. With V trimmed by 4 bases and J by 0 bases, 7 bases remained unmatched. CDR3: CASSSPQGADSNQPQHF. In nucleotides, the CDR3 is TGTGCCAGCAGTTCCCCACAGGGGGCAGATAGCAATCAGCCCCAGCATTTT.

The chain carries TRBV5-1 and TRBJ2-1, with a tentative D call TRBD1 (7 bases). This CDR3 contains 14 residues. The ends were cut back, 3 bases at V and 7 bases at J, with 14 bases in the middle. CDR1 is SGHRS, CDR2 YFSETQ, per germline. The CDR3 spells CASSSQGGVNEQFF. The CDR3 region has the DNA TGCGCCAGCAGCTCCCAGGGGGGCGTAAATGAGCAGTTCTTC.

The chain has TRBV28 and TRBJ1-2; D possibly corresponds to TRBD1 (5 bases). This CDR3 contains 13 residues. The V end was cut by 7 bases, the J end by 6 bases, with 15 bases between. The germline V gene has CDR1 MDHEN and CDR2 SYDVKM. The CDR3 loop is CASTRTTRHGYTF. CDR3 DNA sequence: TGTGCCAGCACAAGGACAACTAGGCATGGCTACACCTTC.

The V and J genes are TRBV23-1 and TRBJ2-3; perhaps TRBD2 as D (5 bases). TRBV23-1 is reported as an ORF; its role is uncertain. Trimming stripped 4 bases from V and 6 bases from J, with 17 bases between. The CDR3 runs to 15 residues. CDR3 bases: TGCGCCAGCAGTCTCCGGGCTAGCTGGTTTGATACGCAGTATTTT. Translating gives CASSLRASWFDTQYF.

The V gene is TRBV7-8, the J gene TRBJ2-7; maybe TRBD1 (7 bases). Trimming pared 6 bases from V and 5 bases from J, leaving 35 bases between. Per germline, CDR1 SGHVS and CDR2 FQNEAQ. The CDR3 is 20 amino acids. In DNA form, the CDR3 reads TGTGCCAGCAGTCCCAACAGGGGACTGGAGATTCGTCCCACACACAACGAGCAGTACTTC. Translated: CASSPNRGLEIRPTHNEQYF.

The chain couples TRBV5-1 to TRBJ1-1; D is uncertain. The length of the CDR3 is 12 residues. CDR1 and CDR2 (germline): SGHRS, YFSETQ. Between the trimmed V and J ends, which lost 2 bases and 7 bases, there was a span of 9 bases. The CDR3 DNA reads TGCGCCAGCAGCTTCGGAGTGGGTGAAGCTTTCTTT. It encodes CASSFGVGEAFF.

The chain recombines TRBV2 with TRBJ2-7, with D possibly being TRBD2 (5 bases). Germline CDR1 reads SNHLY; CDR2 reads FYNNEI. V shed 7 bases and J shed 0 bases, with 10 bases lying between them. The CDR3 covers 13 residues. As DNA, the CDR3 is TGTGCCAGCAAGAGGGAGAGCTCCTACGAGCAGTACTTC. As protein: CASKRESSYEQYF.

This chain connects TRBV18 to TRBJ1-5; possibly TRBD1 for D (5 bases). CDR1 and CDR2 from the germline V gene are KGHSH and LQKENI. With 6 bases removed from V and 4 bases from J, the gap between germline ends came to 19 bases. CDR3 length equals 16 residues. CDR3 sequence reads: CASSRASRVGNQPQHF. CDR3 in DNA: TGTGCCAGCTCGCGCGCCTCCAGGGTAGGGAATCAGCCCCAGCATTTT.

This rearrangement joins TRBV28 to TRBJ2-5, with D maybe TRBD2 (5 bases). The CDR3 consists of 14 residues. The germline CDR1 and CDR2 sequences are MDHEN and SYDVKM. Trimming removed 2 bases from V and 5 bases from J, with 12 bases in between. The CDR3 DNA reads TGTGCCAGCAGTTTAGTATCGGGGTACGAGACCCAGTACTTC. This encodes CASSLVSGYETQYF.

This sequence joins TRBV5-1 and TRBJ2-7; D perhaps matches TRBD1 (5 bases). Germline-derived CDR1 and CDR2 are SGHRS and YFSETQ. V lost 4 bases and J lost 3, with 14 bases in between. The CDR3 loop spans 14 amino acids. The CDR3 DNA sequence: TGCGCCAGCAGCCCTGCCGGCCAGGGCTACGAGCAGTACTTC. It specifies CASSPAGQGYEQYF.

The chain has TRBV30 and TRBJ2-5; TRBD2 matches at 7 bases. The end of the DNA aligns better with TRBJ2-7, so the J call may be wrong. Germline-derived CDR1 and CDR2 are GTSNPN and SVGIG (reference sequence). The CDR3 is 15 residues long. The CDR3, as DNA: TGTGCCTGGAGTGTATATAAACTAGCGAACTACGAGCAGTACTTC. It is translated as CAWSVYKLANYEQYF.